These T cell receptor beta chains were read from a single sample in a study of blood T cell repertoires in COVID-19. TCRdb keeps only in-frame clones here, not all; method: immunoSEQ multiplex PCR. Here the sample spans about 93,000 clones, around 90% being singletons. The sequenced material came from peripheral blood. Receptors were obtained from a man between 60 and 70 years old with COVID-19, enrolled during active disease. CDR3s include the opening cysteine and the closing phenylalanine or tryptophan. D genes are given only for firm matches. Size tells how often a clone was seen (once, few, many) or the class of an expanded clone, and some rows leave it out.

>TRBJ2-7|.|TRBV10-2|.
CASSENNYEQYF
TGCGCCAGCAGTGAGAACAACTACGAGCAGTACTTC
>TRBJ2-3|TRBD2|TRBV18|.
CASSPGSSGTTDTQYF
TGTGCCAGCTCACCAGGTTCCAGCGGGACCACAGATACGCAGTATTTT
>TRBJ2-2|.|TRBV7-9|.
CASSFDSNTGELFF
TGTGCCAGCAGCTTCGACAGTAACACCGGGGAGCTGTTTTTT
>TRBJ1-2|.|TRBV10-3|.
CAISESDRFGYTF
TGTGCCATCAGTGAGTCTGACAGGTTCGGCTACACCTTC
>TRBJ1-2|.|TRBV6-4|.
CASSDSQGVYGYTF
TGTGCCAGCAGTGACTCACAGGGAGTCTATGGCTACACCTTC
>TRBJ1-3|.|TRBV10-3|.
CAISDRGTDTIYF
TGTGCCATCAGTGACAGGGGAACTGACACCATATATTTT
>TRBJ1-4|.|TRBV3-1/TRBV3-2|few
CASSQVAATNEKLFF
TGTGCCAGCAGCCAGGTAGCAGCAACTAATGAAAAACTGTTTTTT
>TRBJ1-6|TRBD1|TRBV5-6|.
CASSLARGQGDSPLHF
TGTGCCAGCAGCTTGGCCAGGGGACAGGGGGATTCACCCCTCCACTTT
>TRBJ2-1|.|TRBV30|.
CAWRGAGVGGNEQFF
TGTGCCTGGAGGGGGGCGGGAGTGGGAGGCAATGAGCAGTTCTTC
>TRBJ1-1|.|TRBV5-1|.
CASSLVARGDTEAFF
TGCGCCAGCAGCTTGGTGGCCAGGGGCGACACTGAAGCTTTCTTT
>TRBJ1-2|TRBD1|TRBV2|.
CASRPGQGHTSYTF
TGTGCCAGCAGGCCGGGACAGGGTCATACTAGCTACACCTTC
>TRBJ2-5|TRBD2|TRBV5-1|.
CASSLGSSGIGETQYF
TGCGCCAGCAGCTTGGGGTCTAGCGGGATAGGAGAGACCCAGTACTTC
>TRBJ1-5|.|TRBV27|once
CASSQHRVSNQPQHF
TGTGCCAGCAGTCAACACAGGGTAAGCAATCAGCCCCAGCATTTT
>TRBJ1-4|.|TRBV18|.
CASSPWGDNEKLFF
TGTGCCAGCTCACCGTGGGGGGATAATGAAAAACTGTTTTTT
>TRBJ2-2|TRBD2|TRBV19|.
CASRSTSGTNTGELFF
TGTGCCAGTAGATCGACTAGCGGGACGAACACCGGGGAGCTGTTTTTT
>TRBJ1-5|.|TRBV30|.
CAWGQYSNQPQHF
TGTGCCTGGGGACAGTATAGCAATCAGCCCCAGCATTTT
>TRBJ2-5|.|TRBV11-2|.
CASSLSREETQYF
TGTGCCAGCAGCTTAAGCAGGGAAGAGACCCAGTACTTC
>TRBJ1-2|TRBD1|TRBV5-8|.
CASSGTHNRGWNYGYTF
TGTGCCAGCAGCGGAACACATAACAGGGGTTGGAACTATGGCTACACCTTC
>TRBJ1-1|.|TRBV7-2|.
CASSATRVGTEAFF
TGTGCCAGCAGCGCCACCAGGGTGGGCACTGAAGCTTTCTTT
>TRBJ2-3|.|TRBV5-1|.
CASSWGDSRNTQYF
TGCGCCAGCAGCTGGGGGGACTCCCGTAATACGCAGTATTTT
>TRBJ2-3|.|TRBV30|.
CAWRKAGSSDTQYF
TGTGCCTGGAGAAAGGCGGGATCGTCCGATACGCAGTATTTT
>TRBJ2-5|.|TRBV5-6|once
CASSLAGMETQYF
TGTGCCAGCAGCTTGGCAGGAATGGAGACCCAGTACTTC
>TRBJ1-5|.|TRBV5-4|.
CASSSDPKDTTQHF
TGTGCCAGCAGCTCTGATCCGAAGGACACAACCCAGCATTTT
>TRBJ2-1|TRBD2|TRBV13|.
CASSLPLAGGGNNEQFF
TGTGCCAGCAGCTTACCCTTAGCGGGAGGGGGGAACAATGAGCAGTTCTTC
>TRBJ2-5|.|TRBV21-1|.
CASSNGTDF
TGTGCCAGCAGCAACGGGACAGACTTC
>TRBJ1-4|TRBD1|TRBV27|.
CASSLWGVGGEKLFF
TGTGCCAGCAGTTTATGGGGGGTAGGGGGCGAAAAACTGTTTTTT
>TRBJ2-7|TRBD1|TRBV4-1|.
CASSHALGGRTGLSYEQYF
TGCGCCAGCAGCCACGCCCTAGGGGGGAGGACAGGGCTCTCCTACGAGCAGTACTTC
>TRBJ2-1|TRBD2|TRBV29-1|.
CSVVAGSSYNEQFF
TGCAGCGTGGTAGCGGGAAGCTCCTACAATGAGCAGTTCTTC
>TRBJ1-1|TRBD1|TRBV19|few
CASSMVDRVRSEAFF
TGTGCCAGTAGTATGGTGGACAGGGTGAGGTCTGAAGCTTTCTTT
>TRBJ2-2|.|TRBV7-9|.
CASSPRGVSNTGELFF
TGTGCCAGCAGCCCCCGGGGAGTTTCGAACACCGGGGAGCTGTTTTTT
>TRBJ2-1|TRBD2|TRBV9|.
CASSFSGGPDEQFF
TGTGCCAGCAGCTTTTCGGGAGGGCCGGATGAGCAGTTCTTC
>TRBJ2-1|TRBD1|TRBV5-1|.
CASSFTGTANEQFF
TGCGCCAGCAGCTTTACCGGGACAGCCAATGAGCAGTTCTTC
>TRBJ1-4|.|TRBV18|.
CASSPIKGREKLFF
TGTGCCAGCTCACCTATCAAGGGGCGCGAAAAACTGTTTTTT
>TRBJ2-7|TRBD1|TRBV30|.
CAWEGTGGESAYEQYF
TGTGCCTGGGAAGGGACAGGGGGCGAGTCCGCCTACGAGCAGTACTTC
>TRBJ2-7|.|TRBV5-1|.
CASSLDGMGPYEQYF
TGCGCCAGCAGCTTGGATGGGATGGGGCCCTACGAGCAGTACTTC
>TRBJ1-5|.|TRBV6-5|once
CASTQDLISNQPQHF
TGTGCCAGCACCCAGGATCTGATAAGCAATCAGCCCCAGCATTTT
>TRBJ1-1|.|TRBV24-1|.
CATSRGAGDTEAFF
TGTGCCACCTCCCGGGGGGCGGGAGACACTGAAGCTTTCTTT